Listed here are 11 T cell receptor beta chains from one sample, sequenced in a study of blood T cells in healthy people across ages. Combining a sample-barcoded 5' primer with a J-beta primer mix, a second PCR ran for roughly 7 to 12 cycles. One entry per CDR3 protein results from TCRdb running MiXCR on the 5' RACE reads. The sample shows about a million distinct CDR3 sequences, around two fifths of them seen only once. The sample taken for sequencing was blood. The source of these receptors is a man aged 18 to 30 in good health.

The chain links TRBV10-3 to TRBJ2-1; 7 bases agree with TRBD1. The CDR3 is 13 amino acids. The germline V gene has CDR1 ENHRY and CDR2 SYGVKD. The V and J ends lost 10 bases and 4 bases, in that order; junction bases with no gene match: 7. CDR3 loop: CANTRTGYNEQFF. The CDR3 region has the DNA TGTGCCAACACCCGGACAGGATACAATGAGCAGTTCTTC.

The CDR3 loop is CASSLETSASTDTQYF. Written as DNA, the CDR3 is TGTGCCAGCAGCTTGGAGACTAGCGCGAGCACAGATACGCAGTATTTT. The genes are TRBV7-6 and TRBJ2-3, with 8 bases fitting TRBD2. CDR1 and CDR2 (germline): SGHVS, FNYEAQ. J gave up 0 bases and V 3 bases, and 5 bases lay outside the gene matches. The CDR3 runs 16 residues.

Only a few counts were recorded for this clonotype. The chain joins TRBV4-3 to TRBJ2-7, with D perhaps TRBD1 (6 bases). Per germline, CDR1 LGHNA and CDR2 YSLEER. The CDR3 extends over 15 amino acids. V lost 3 bases to trimming and J lost 3 bases, with 15 bases between them. This chain's CDR3 is CASSQNRAPIYEQYF. The CDR3, as DNA: TGCGCCAGCAGCCAGAACAGGGCACCTATCTACGAGCAGTACTTC.

This rearrangement joins TRBV20-1 to TRBJ2-1; 7 bases line up with TRBD2. CDR3 length: 15 amino acids. Germline V CDR1 and CDR2: DFQATT, SNEGSKA (reference sequence). Unmatched junction bases numbered 15, after V lost 6 bases and J lost 7 bases. CDR3 in amino acids: CSAPLGASGRNEQFF. In nucleotides, the CDR3 is TGCAGTGCCCCACTCGGGGCTAGCGGAAGGAATGAGCAGTTCTTC.

J is TRBJ2-1 and V is TRBV7-2, with D perhaps TRBD2 (6 bases). The CDR3 is made up of 16 amino acids. The ends were cut back, 4 bases at V and 1 base at J, with 14 bases in the middle. Germline loops: CDR1 SGHTA, CDR2 FQGNSA. The CDR3 spells CASSSRVAGSYNEQFF. DNA for the CDR3: TGTGCCAGCAGCTCCAGAGTTGCGGGATCCTACAATGAGCAGTTCTTC. The complete variable domain, with remaining parts taken from reference TRBV7-2 and TRBJ2-1, reads GAGVSQSPSNKVTEKGKDVELRCDPISGHTALYWYRQSLGQGLEFLIYFQGNSAPDKSGLPSDRFSAERTGGSVSTLTIQRTQQEDSAVYLCASSSRVAGSYNEQFFGPGTRLTVL.

The chain recombines TRBV7-9 with TRBJ2-2; D is ambiguous. V shed 5 bases and J shed 2 bases, with 12 bases lying between them. The CDR3 runs to 15 residues. Germline V CDR1 and CDR2: SEHNR, FQNEAQ (reference sequence). This CDR3 reads CASSPRNRNTGELFF. The CDR3 DNA reads TGTGCCAGCAGCCCTAGAAACAGAAACACCGGGGAGCTGTTTTTT.

A few counts support this clonotype. CDR3 DNA sequence: TGTGCCAGCAGTGCTCGGACAGGGACTAACTATGGCTACACCTTC. It specifies CASSARTGTNYGYTF. The V gene is TRBV6-2 or TRBV6-3, the J gene TRBJ1-2, with 8 positions matching TRBD1. Per germline, CDR1 MNHEY and CDR2 SVGEGT. With V trimmed by 5 bases and J by 0 bases, 5 bases remained unmatched. The CDR3 is 15 amino acids.

This chain connects TRBV4-3 to TRBJ2-3; D tentatively fits TRBD1 or TRBD2 (5 bases each). There are 17 residues in the CDR3. The ends were cut back, 0 bases at V and 3 bases at J, with 16 bases in the middle. Per the germline V gene, CDR1 is LGHNA and CDR2 is YSLEER. The CDR3 region has the DNA TGCGCCAGCAGCCAAGAAGGGCCCGGGGCTTTAACAGATACGCAGTATTTT. It translates to CASSQEGPGALTDTQYF.

The chain has TRBV13 and TRBJ2-3; D might be TRBD1 (5 bases). Looked up from germline, CDR1 is PRHDT and CDR2 is FYEKMQ (reference sequence). The length of the CDR3 is 14 residues. Trimming stripped 4 bases from V and 5 bases from J, with 13 bases between. CDR3: CASSWGRERDTQYF. In DNA form, the CDR3 reads TGTGCCAGCAGCTGGGGCAGGGAACGAGATACGCAGTATTTT.

This clonotype was seen a few times. The chain combines TRBV20-1 with TRBJ2-5; no definite D call. Trimming removed 6 bases at V and 3 bases at J, with 8 bases between. Per germline, CDR1 DFQATT and CDR2 SNEGSKA (reference sequence). There are 11 residues in the CDR3. This CDR3 reads CSASVKETQYF. CDR3 nucleotides: TGCAGTGCGTCAGTAAAAGAGACCCAGTACTTC.

With regard to this clonotype: A clone one base away is much larger, so this may be a read error. CDR3: CASSLARRNEQYF. Here the CDR3 DNA reads TGTGCCAGCAGTTTAGCGCGGAGGAATGAGCAGTACTTC. The rearrangement uses TRBV12-3 or TRBV12-4 and TRBJ2-5; TRBD2 is a possible D gene (5 bases). Deletions cut 0 bases from V and 11 bases from J, with 13 bases between. The CDR3 has 13 residues.